The 2 T cell receptor beta chains given below trace back to one sample, sequenced in a study of CD8+ T cells in alopecia areata. The treatment denotes: oral pan-JAK inhibitor, 5-10 mg twice daily. Extraction and reverse transcription of RNA yielded cDNA as the sequencing template. The repertoire was sequenced with immunoSEQ multiplex PCR; TCRdb's copy has only in-frame clones and lacks some. The repertoire holds 200,000 to 250,000 clones, with around 57% as singletons. This sample comprised CD4+ T cells sorted from blood, obtained at week 4, from a patient treated with tofacitinib. The source is a human donor with alopecia areata.

The genes are TRBV29-1 and TRBJ2-3; D is uncertain. Trimming pared 5 bases from V and 1 base from J, leaving 7 bases between. Germline V CDR1 and CDR2: SQVTM, ANQGSEA. The CDR3 is made up of 12 amino acids. The CDR3 region is CSVRRGTDTQYF. As DNA, the CDR3 is TGCAGCGTTCGCAGAGGCACAGATACGCAGTATTTT.

For this clone: The junction and the germline gene differ at one end; a read error may be behind it. The rearrangement links TRBV10-3 to TRBJ2-6, with a possible D match to TRBD1 (5 bases). This CDR3 contains 16 residues. CDR1 is ENHRY and CDR2 is SYGVKD in the germline V gene. The CDR3 sequence: CASSGRTHSGANVLTF. The CDR3 DNA follows: TGTGCCAGCAGTGGACGGACACACTCTGGGGCCAACGTCCTGACTTTC.